The 13 T cell receptor beta chains presented below share a single source sample, sequenced in a study of T-cell reconstitution after alpha-beta-depleted transplantation in children. Unique molecular identifiers were used to barcode this TCRbeta library. MiXCR, applied by TCRdb to the PCR reads, yields one record per CDR3 protein. Among under 400,000 distinct CDR3 sequences listed, 20% to 30% were seen once. The sample here was PBMCs, mostly from graft donor cells, taken 180 days after TCRalphabeta/CD19-depleted stem cell transplant. The receptors originated from a male patient aged 10 to 17 who had a stem cell transplant for acute lymphoblastic leukemia, so the T cells may come from the graft donor.

This clonotype occurred a few times. The chain employs TRBV2 and TRBJ2-7; 7 nucleotides match TRBD2. The germline V gene has CDR1 SNHLY and CDR2 FYNNEI. This CDR3 is 14 amino acids long. Unmatched junction bases numbered 6, after V lost 2 bases and J lost 5 bases. Here the CDR3 DNA reads TGTGCCAGCAGTGAAAGACTAGCTTCTAACGAGCAGTACTTC. Amino acids: CASSERLASNEQYF.

There are a few counts of this clonotype. The V call is TRBV27, the J call TRBJ2-4; 15 bases align to TRBD2. V gave up 4 bases and J gave up 2 bases; unmatched junction bases: 3. Germline-derived CDR1 and CDR2 are MNHEY and SMNVEV (reference sequence). The CDR3 sequence is 17 residues long. In nucleotides, the CDR3 is TGTGCCAGCAGTTCGGGACTAGCGGGAGGTCCCAAAAACATTCAGTACTTC. As protein: CASSSGLAGGPKNIQYF.

This clonotype was observed a few times. The chain carries TRBV4-2 and TRBJ2-5, with D possibly being TRBD2 (6 bases). This CDR3 comprises 15 residues. V was clipped by 4 bases and J by 5 bases, with 17 bases between them. Germline CDR1 LGHNA, CDR2 YNFKEQ. The DNA of the CDR3 is TGTGCCAGCAGCCTCGGGACTCTTGGTTTGGAGACCCAGTACTTC. Its translation is CASSLGTLGLETQYF.

This chain uses TRBV6-5 with TRBJ2-1; D is uncertain. V was cut by 2 bases and J by 1 base, with 9 bases left in between. Germline V gene sequence: CDR1 MNHEY, CDR2 SVGAGI. This CDR3 is built from 15 residues. The CDR3 loop reads CASSYNGFSYNEQFF. The CDR3 bases are TGTGCCAGCAGTTACAATGGGTTTTCCTACAATGAGCAGTTCTTC.

The rearrangement joins TRBV21-1 to TRBJ2-7; TRBD2 is taken as the D call from the table, unchecked against the DNA. TRBV21-1 is labeled a pseudogene. This CDR3 region has 18 residues. The CDR3 nucleotides are TGTGCCAGCAGCACCTCTTCCAACACGCCAGCGGACCACTACGAGCAGTACTTC. Translation: CASSTSSNTPADHYEQYF.

In this sample, this clonotype turned up a few times. V is TRBV7-9 and J is TRBJ1-4; D gene uncertain. This CDR3 is 15 amino acids long. V was pared by 8 bases and J by 8 bases, with 21 bases between. Per the germline V gene, CDR1 is SEHNR and CDR2 is FQNEAQ (reference sequence). The CDR3, as DNA: TGTGCCAGCTTGTTACCGGGAGCCAGCAAGGAAAAACTGTTTTTT. It specifies CASLLPGASKEKLFF.

The chain joins TRBV7-6 to TRBJ1-5; 7 positions agree with TRBD1. With 1 base clipped from V and 3 bases from J, the junction kept 3 bases outside the gene matches. Germline-derived CDR1 and CDR2 are SGHVS and FNYEAQ. The CDR3 consists of 15 residues. CDR3 sequence reads: CASSLGQGYNQPQHF. The CDR3 coding sequence is TGTGCCAGCAGCTTAGGACAGGGATACAATCAGCCCCAGCATTTT. The full variable domain, rest sourced from reference TRBV7-6 and TRBJ1-5, is GAGVSQSPRYKVTKRGQDVALRCDPISGHVSLYWYRQALGQGPEFLTYFNYEAQQDKSGLPNDRFSAERPEGSISTLTIQRTEQRDSAMYRCASSLGQGYNQPQHFGDGTRLSIL.

CDR3 nucleotide sequence: TGCGCCAGCAGCGAGGGACCCCCTGGATCGACTAATGAAAAACTGTTTTTT. Protein product: CASSEGPPGSTNEKLFF. V and J are TRBV5-1 and TRBJ1-4, with a possible D match to TRBD1 (5 bases). From germline, CDR1 is SGHRS and CDR2 YFSETQ. The CDR3 is 17 residues long. V was clipped by 4 bases and J by 2 bases, with 18 bases between them.

This clonotype occurred a few times. The V and J genes are TRBV18 and TRBJ2-1; D remains unclear. V gave up 3 bases and J gave up 6 bases, with 6 bases separating them. The CDR3 is made up of 12 amino acids. Germline V gene sequence: CDR1 KGHSH, CDR2 LQKENI. CDR3 residues: CASSPVGNEQFF. The CDR3, as DNA: TGTGCCAGCTCACCCGTAGGCAATGAGCAGTTCTTC.

Of note for this clonotype: One junction end disagrees with the germline gene, perhaps due to a read error. The V gene is TRBV10-3, the J gene TRBJ1-2; no clear D gene. The CDR3 is 13 amino acids. Germline-derived CDR1 and CDR2 are ENHRY and SYGVKD. This CDR3 reads CAIIESGIYGYTF. CDR3 nucleotides: TGTGCCATCATTGAGTCAGGAATATATGGCTACACCTTC.

The V and J genes are TRBV20-1 and TRBJ2-7, with D maybe TRBD2 (6 bases). The CDR3 is 14 residues long. V shed 6 bases and J shed 0 bases, with 15 bases lying between them. The germline gives CDR1 DFQATT, CDR2 SNEGSKA (reference sequence). CDR3 bases: TGCAGTGCAACCCCCCCCGGGAGCTCCTACGAGCAGTACTTC. It yields the protein CSATPPGSSYEQYF.

This clonotype was counted many times. The chain uses TRBV9 and TRBJ2-2; D remains ambiguous. This CDR3 has 13 residues. Trimming pared 1 base from V and 7 bases from J, leaving 8 bases between. The germline CDR1 and CDR2 sequences are SGDLS and YYNGEE. This CDR3 reads CASSVFFGGELFF. The CDR3 nucleotides read TGTGCCAGCAGCGTATTTTTCGGCGGGGAGCTGTTTTTT. Supplemented by reference TRBV9 and TRBJ2-2, the full variable domain reads DSGVTQTPKHLITATGQRVTLRCSPRSGDLSVYWYQQSLDQGLQFLIQYYNGEERAKGNILERFSAQQFPDLHSELNLSSLELGDSALYFCASSVFFGGELFFGEGSRLTVL.

This chain links TRBV7-8 with TRBJ2-2, with no clear D. The CDR3 loop spans 15 amino acids. V lost 1 base and J lost 1, with 7 bases in between. Germline values: CDR1 SGHVS, CDR2 FQNEAQ. CDR3 sequence: CASSLVRLNTGELFF. The CDR3 region has the DNA TGTGCCAGCAGCTTAGTTCGGCTGAACACCGGGGAGCTGTTTTTT.